The clone carrying this T cell receptor (beta chain) was detected only a few times. Its matching antigen is unknown. The sample belongs to a study of beta chain features in type 1 diabetes. Study results and limitations: Since sequencing was performed on cDNA, cells with high TCR expression could be over-represented.

Sequenced material consisted of expressed TCRB transcripts (all of the isolated RNA was reverse transcribed). TCRdb's copy holds only in-frame clones and misses some; the assay was immunoSEQ multiplex PCR. The repertoire holds 300,000 to 450,000 clones, with around 13% as singletons. CDR3 length: 15 residues. V lost 5 bases and J lost 1; bases outside the gene matches: 5. Germline CDR1 and CDR2: LNHDA and SQIVND (reference sequence). Cell sorting via CD45RO/CCR7/CD25/CD127/CD95/CD27 was performed to obtain CD4+ naive, central memory, regulatory and stem cell-like memory cells. This clonotype was obtained from a man aged 18 to 29 in good health. Sequenced input: naive CD4+ T cells from blood. The chain combines TRBV19 with TRBJ1-1; TRBD1 matches 9 bases. CDR3 bases: TGTGCCAGTAGTCCAGCGGGACAGGGGAACACTGAAGCTTTCTTT. Translated, it gives CASSPAGQGNTEAFF.